This T cell receptor beta chain stems from a study of cytomegalovirus exposure and HLA in healthy donors (dated by TCRdb to 2016 to 2017). Some background on the complete study: An earlier analysis of several hundred of the donors reported 250 to 300 Gb of sequence data and more than 90 million unique TCR beta sequences from about 180 million T cells. In the later analysis, no new phenotypic data were used to find candidate immune exposures; instead, reliance was placed on TCR beta sequences and their occurrence across donors. The study aimed to test whether signatures of past pathogen exposure could be identified by cataloging public T cell receptors. Typing coverage varied by locus: roughly 620-640 donors for A, B, C, DRB1 and DQB1; approximately 500 for DQA1; 600 to 610 for DPA1; fewer than 480 for DPB1. Of the 300 to 500 genotyped donors, 70% to 90% were placed in the genetic ancestry cluster associated with self-reported Caucasian donors. To decide whether each TCR beta V gene segment behaved as functional or pseudogenic, an earlier analysis of some 570 of the donors relied on high-throughput TCR beta sequencing. Alongside the repertoire data, information on donor age, sex, ethnicity and CMV serostatus was compiled. High-throughput TCR immunosequencing, statistical association of individual TCRs with disease status, and machine learning were combined to predict cytomegalovirus infection status. Because of strong linkage in the cohort, roughly five DR-DQ haplotypes were treated as single units for association and clustering. An early release that covered about 600 HLA-typed donors contained approximately 300 gigabases of sequencing data and some 87 million unique TCR sequences. HLA typing covered class I and class II loci at four-digit resolution. To study patterns of TCR occurrence, a later analysis re-analyzed previously published TCR beta repertoires from several hundred donors and added high-resolution HLA genotyping. Across about 370 genotyped donors of the cohort, an average of approximately 220,000 unique TCR beta nucleotide sequences per donor were sequenced, and about a sixth of those sequences were non-productive. Using immunosequencing, the study profiled T cell repertoires from around 670 subjects and related those repertoires to cytomegalovirus serostatus. Genome-wide SNP genotypes for about 60% of the roughly 670 donors were used in a later genetic analysis, which treated that subset as a discovery cohort. In addition to the first cohort of approximately 670 subjects, a separate validation cohort of 120 different subjects was used. Every repertoire in the discovery cohort had been generated on one and the same sequencing platform.

The germline V gene specifies LGHNA as CDR1 and YNFKEQ as CDR2. V lost 0 bases and J lost 4 bases; the stretch between them is 11 bases long. Inclusive of the bounding cysteine and phenylalanine, the CDR3 is 15 residues long. Solely the CDR3 DNA is kept, with 45 bases framed from the first base. Results the study describes overall, beyond this receptor: A later analysis reported that several top co-occurrence clusters appeared linked to parvovirus B19, influenza, CMV and Epstein-Barr virus. In both the original and validation cohorts, the classifier was reported to diagnose cytomegalovirus status with high specificity and sensitivity. Sequencing depth was assumed to be roughly uniform across donors in the presence/absence analyses, though that assumption may not hold. An association between a missense DCLRE1C variant and V-gene and J-gene trimming of TCR beta chains was found in a later genetic analysis and replicated in an independent cohort. In the study, some 160 TCR beta chains were listed as associated with cytomegalovirus. The authors suggested that the approach could potentially be generalized to other disease states and immunological phenotypes. A later analysis found that HLA-associated TCR beta chains were more clonally expanded and had lower generation probabilities than equally common non-associated chains. A further reported finding was that TCR beta sequences accurately predicted the HLA-A and HLA-B alleles for most subjects in the first cohort. In a later analysis, the rate of TCR association differed among HLA loci, with DRB1 alleles having the most associated TCRs and HLA-C alleles having the fewest. In vitro tests confirmed that a few of the cytomegalovirus-associated TCR beta chains recognize cytomegalovirus antigens. At a false discovery rate of 0.05, a later analysis linked some 17,000 TCR beta sequences to specific HLA alleles. A cluster of highly shared sequence variants was judged likely to represent a technical artifact of the sequencing pipeline. Most TCR sequences were observed very rarely across donors, whereas some public TCRs were present in many individuals. Linkage disequilibrium might explain the correlated functional status among segregating V segments, but an unknown experimental factor could not be excluded. In this cohort, only TCR beta chains were sequenced, and detectable features were limited by the absence of alpha or paired-chain data. Assigning TCR associations to individual alleles was difficult when HLA alleles, especially DR and DQ, strongly co-occurred. HLA typing was unavailable for some donors at each locus, so association tests used only the typed subset. Because counts were too low, seventeen rarely observed V segments, including chromosome 9 orphons, were excluded from the earlier analysis of a few hundred of the donors. Most CMV-associated TCR beta chains appeared to be HLA-restricted in a later analysis, and the HLA associations seemed to be driven largely by CMV exposure. Immune exposure information for the cohort was limited to CMV serostatus. In an earlier analysis of approximately 600 of the donors, most TCR beta V segments were observed in productive rearrangements about 87% or about 30% of the time, broadly matching IMGT annotations. Some IMGT-functional V segments, including TRBV6-2 and TRBV6-3, could not be distinguished by the 87-base-pair reads and were therefore excluded. In a later genetic analysis, fewer N-insertions in productive TCRs were reported among donors in an Asian-associated ancestry cluster than the roughly 700-donor mean.

In total, fewer than 750 healthy bone marrow donors made up the cohort. At the time of sampling, all cohort members were nominally healthy, though unrecorded immune exposures were likely present. The donor was CMV seronegative and was included in the group of 352 seronegative cohort members. A peripheral blood sample was provided by each donor, and peripheral blood mononuclear cells were used for TCR beta sequencing. The Qiagen DNeasy Blood Extraction Kit was used to extract genomic DNA from the blood cell samples. Of note for this clone: Its target antigen remains unknown.

The method behind the library was the immunoSEQ multiplex PCR assay. A mixture of 60 forward primers for TCR Vbeta segments and 13 reverse primers for TCR Jbeta segments was used in the multiplex PCR. The CDR3 region of rearranged TCR beta genes was amplified from genomic DNA with a multiplex PCR assay. The amplified TCR beta libraries were sequenced on the Illumina HiSeq System as 87-base-pair reads. The authors' pipeline ran thus. Across the 700 or so repertoires, a later analysis counted around 80 million unique TCR beta chains, some 11 million of which were shared by at least two donors. Raw reads were error-corrected and collapsed into unique sequences with a nearest-neighbor algorithm that merged closely related sequences to remove PCR and sequencing errors. CDR3 sequences were aligned to IMGT reference sequences to assign V, D and J gene segments. Each retained sequence needed at least a six-nucleotide match to both a V gene segment and a J gene segment. A rearrangement was called productive if the CDR3 had no stop codons and remained in frame with V and J, and every other rearrangement was called non-productive. CDR3 was defined by IMGT convention, running from the second conserved V-encoded cysteine to the conserved J-encoded phenylalanine. In an earlier analysis of 587 of the donors, sequences lacking an unambiguous match to a single V gene segment were excluded. In an earlier analysis of 450 to 700 of the donors, V segments were called functional above 56.7% productive rearrangements and were called segregating when the between-donor standard deviation exceeded 5%. To diagnose cytomegalovirus status from the catalog of TCR beta chain sequences, a statistical classification framework was built. In a later analysis, TCR nucleotide sequences were compared against IMGT/GENE-DB human TR gene sequences so that V and J genes could be assigned. In a later analysis, CDR3 sequences and most-parsimonious VDJ recombination scenarios were assigned using the TCRdist pipeline. In a later analysis, every TCR beta chain was defined by the combination of its CDR3 amino acid sequence and its V-gene family, and reads without a unique V-gene family were dropped. A later analysis removed 450 to 600 highly shared, low-generation-probability nucleotide sequences to deal with suspected cross-contamination and a sequencing artifact. A later analysis calculated a clonal expansion index for each public chain from normalized within-repertoire ranks of inferred template counts. In a later analysis, generation probabilities were computed with a VDJ recombination model fitted to out-of-frame rearrangements, and the resulting probabilities were checked against IGoR. A later analysis scored TCR-TCR, TCR-HLA and TCR-CMV co-occurrence with hypergeometric tests, applying a repertoire-size bias correction to TCR pairs. To estimate false discovery rates, a later analysis permuted the HLA or CMV assignments 20 times. In a later analysis, co-occurring TCRs were grouped using DBSCAN, and TCRdist sequence similarity was added for clustering within HLA-allele-positive subsets. Repertoires with fewer than 30,000 or more than 120,000 public chains, plus five repertoires with anomalous nucleotide sharing, were excluded from co-occurrence clustering. TCRdb provides this immuneACCESS table in a form limited to in-frame rearrangements. Some clones are lacking; in checked studies, under half of them reflect an unresolved V gene, and why the rest are absent is not known. V, J and clone size reflect that table, while D and trimming were determined from the DNA. The table of this sample itemizes 38,000 or so clones. The top ten clonotypes cover roughly 6.2% of the sample.

The TCR originated in a man in his thirties or forties in good health and CMV-seronegative. This chain is built from TRBV4-2 and TRBJ2-3; D gene: possibly TRBD2, on 6 matching bases. Sequencing was carried out using PBMCs. The CDR3 amino acid sequence is: CASSQEEGSADTQYF. The DNA is as follows: TGTGCCAGCAGCCAAGAGGAGGGGAGCGCAGATACGCAGTATTTT.